One and the same sample provided the 28 T cell receptor beta chains below, sequenced in a study of CD8 T cells in ankylosing spondylitis. TCRdb analysed the 5' RACE reads with MiXCR anew, one entry per CDR3 protein. The sample has a few hundred thousand distinct CDR3 sequences, about a fifth seen once. Sequencing was done on a sample of blood, either unsorted or a sorted T cell fraction (not recorded which). The receptors here all came from a female donor with ankylosing spondylitis or in good health (not recorded which).

The chain has TRBV7-3 and TRBJ2-5, with D possibly TRBD2 on 6 matching bases. The CDR3 runs to 13 residues. The germline V gene has CDR1 SGHTA and CDR2 FQGTGA. V lost 9 bases, J lost 4 bases, and 15 bases lay in between. The CDR3 reads CASSGTGVETQYF. CDR3 in DNA: TGTGCCAGTTCCGGGACTGGGGTAGAGACCCAGTACTTC.

V is TRBV5-1 and J is TRBJ1-6; no definite D call. In germline, CDR1 is SGHRS, CDR2 YFSETQ. Trimming left V 2 bases short and J 8 bases short, with 11 bases between. CDR3 length: 14 amino acids. CDR3 protein: CASSFKALDSPLHF. Written as DNA, the CDR3 is TGCGCCAGCAGCTTTAAGGCATTGGATTCACCCCTCCACTTT.

As concerns this clonotype: Relative to the germline gene, one junction end is altered; a read error may explain this. The J gene is TRBJ2-7, the V gene TRBV6-5; 10 bases agree with TRBD2. From germline, CDR1 is MNHEY and CDR2 SVGAGI. This CDR3 comprises 15 residues. CDR3 coding DNA: TGTGCCAGCACTTACTCTAGCGGGAGCTCCTACGAGCAGTACTTC. It translates to CASTYSSGSSYEQYF.

The J gene is TRBJ1-5, the V gene TRBV2, with 9 bases matching TRBD1. In germline, CDR1 is SNHLY, CDR2 FYNNEI. V was pared by 4 bases and J by 5 bases, with 3 bases of the junction left unmatched. CDR3 length: 14 amino acids. CDR3 DNA: TGTGCCAGCAGTGGGGGGACAGGGCATCAGCCCCAGCATTTT. Protein product: CASSGGTGHQPQHF.

This clonotype was seen at least ten times. The chain has TRBV28 and TRBJ2-1; perhaps TRBD2 as D (6 bases). V shed 5 bases and J shed 6 bases, with 17 bases lying between them. The CDR3 consists of 15 residues. Germline V gene lookup returns CDR1 MDHEN and CDR2 SYDVKM. CDR3 bases: TGTGCCAGCAGTCCCCGTGAGCGGGTTCGCAATGAGCAGTTCTTC. As protein: CASSPRERVRNEQFF.

The chain has TRBV4-2 and TRBJ1-4; no clear D gene. The CDR3 runs to 16 residues. Trimming took 0 bases from V and 7 from J, leaving 15 bases between them. The V gene's germline CDR1 is LGHNA and CDR2 YNFKEQ. CDR3 amino acids: CASSQDSAVTLEKLFF. CDR3 sequence (DNA): TGTGCCAGCAGCCAAGATTCCGCGGTTACACTTGAAAAACTGTTTTTT.

In its sample, this clonotype was seen a few times. The chain is built from TRBV20-1 and TRBJ2-2, with TRBD2 matching over 11 bases. Germline V CDR1 and CDR2: DFQATT, SNEGSKA (reference sequence). The CDR3 contains 16 residues. V gave up 0 bases and J gave up 4 bases; unmatched junction bases: 4. The CDR3 coding sequence is TGCAGTGCTAGAGATCATAGCGGGAGGGCCACCGGGGAGCTGTTTTTT. Translation gives CSARDHSGRATGELFF.

This clonotype was counted ten times or more. This chain connects TRBV6-6 to TRBJ1-1, with D maybe TRBD1 (5 bases). Germline V lookup: CDR1 MNHNY, CDR2 SVGAGI (reference sequence). With 6 bases removed from V and 4 bases from J, the gap between germline ends came to 15 bases. The CDR3 contains 14 residues. The CDR3 nucleotides read TGTGCCAGCAGCCCAGGGATTTCTGGCACTGAAGCTTTCTTT. It specifies CASSPGISGTEAFF.

The chain has TRBV5-1 and TRBJ1-2; D gene uncertain. This CDR3 region has 11 residues. Deletions cut 7 bases from V and 0 bases from J, with 4 bases between. The germline CDR1 and CDR2 sequences are SGHRS and YFSETQ. The CDR3 region has the DNA TGCGCCAGCGCGGCTAACTATGGCTACACCTTC. This translates into CASAANYGYTF.

The chain combines TRBV20-1 with TRBJ2-7, with D possibly matching TRBD2 (6 bases). V was clipped by 5 bases and J by 3 bases, with 20 bases between them. This CDR3 has 15 amino acids. Germline V gene data show CDR1 as DFQATT and CDR2 as SNEGSKA (reference sequence). CDR3 sequence reads: CSAYIATRSRYEQYF. The DNA for the CDR3 is TGCAGTGCTTATATTGCGACTAGGTCACGCTACGAGCAGTACTTC.

The chain has TRBV7-3 and TRBJ2-2; D possibly uses TRBD1 or TRBD2 (5 bases each). Per the germline V gene, CDR1 is SGHTA and CDR2 is FQGTGA. The CDR3 spans 14 residues. Trimming took off 0 bases at V and 8 bases at J, with 10 bases between the two ends. CDR3 sequence reads: CASSLTGEGGELFF. CDR3 bases: TGTGCCAGCAGCTTAACGGGGGAAGGAGGGGAGCTGTTTTTT.

This clonotype has just one count. The chain employs TRBV5-5 and TRBJ2-6; D is perhaps TRBD1 (6 bases). CDR3 size: 15 residues. Germline V lookup: CDR1 SGHKS, CDR2 YYEKEE (reference sequence). The V gene lost 4 bases and the J gene lost 11 bases, with 19 bases spanning the gap. DNA of the CDR3: TGTGCCAGCAGCGTCCTCACAGGGCGGGTAGACGTCCTGACTTTC. Its translation: CASSVLTGRVDVLTF. The variable domain in full, completed from reference TRBV5-5 and TRBJ2-6, reads DAGVTQSPTHLIKTRGQQVTLRCSPISGHKSVSWYQQVLGQGPQFIFQYYEKEERGRGNFPDRFSARQFPNYSSELNVNALLLGDSALYLCASSVLTGRVDVLTFGAGSRLTVL.

The genes are TRBV6-5 and TRBJ1-1; D is uncertain. The length of the CDR3 is 14 residues. Germline V lookup: CDR1 MNHEY, CDR2 SVGAGI. Trimming removed 0 bases from V and 4 bases from J, with 9 bases in between. CDR3 loop: CASSYSRASTEAFF. CDR3 DNA sequence: TGTGCCAGCAGTTACTCGAGGGCGAGCACTGAAGCTTTCTTT.

The V call is TRBV6-2 or TRBV6-3, the J call TRBJ2-1, with a weak D call TRBD1 (5 bases). The V gene's germline CDR1 is MNHEY and CDR2 SVGEGT. The CDR3 sequence is 15 residues long. The germline V and J ends were trimmed by 6 bases and 6 bases, with 18 bases remaining between them. The CDR3 region is CASRSDENRGNEQFF. In DNA form, the CDR3 reads TGTGCCAGCAGATCCGACGAGAATAGGGGCAATGAGCAGTTCTTC.

In this sample, this clonotype turned up a few times. This rearrangement joins TRBV24-1 to TRBJ2-2; D possibly corresponds to TRBD2 (6 bases). The CDR3 has 16 residues. The V gene's germline CDR1 is KGHDR and CDR2 SFDVKD. V lost 2 bases and J 4 bases, leaving 13 bases between the germline ends. CDR3 loop: CATSDSGDETTGELFF. CDR3 coding DNA: TGTGCCACCAGTGATTCGGGAGACGAGACCACCGGGGAGCTGTTTTTT.

This clonotype was seen more than once but under ten times. The rearrangement links TRBV5-4 to TRBJ2-5; D ambiguous. This CDR3 is built from 14 residues. The germline CDR1 and CDR2 sequences are SGHNT and YYREEE (reference sequence). Trimming shortened V by 0 bases and J by 0 bases, and 6 bases separated the two germline ends. CDR3 DNA: TGTGCCAGCAGCTTGGGTCTTTACCAAGAGACCCAGTACTTC. This translates into CASSLGLYQETQYF.

This clonotype has at least ten counts. This CDR3 reads CSASLSSYNEQFF. The CDR3, as DNA: TGCAGTGCTAGCCTTAGCTCCTACAATGAGCAGTTCTTC. The V call is TRBV20-1, the J call TRBJ2-1; D remains ambiguous. The CDR3 loop spans 13 amino acids. From germline, CDR1 is DFQATT and CDR2 SNEGSKA (reference sequence). V lost 3 bases and J lost 0, with 6 bases in between.

DNA for the CDR3: TGTGCCAGCTCCCAGACCGACCAAGAGACCCAGTACTTC. Translated: CASSQTDQETQYF. The genes are TRBV18 and TRBJ2-5; D remains ambiguous. This CDR3 spans 13 amino acids. CDR1 and CDR2 (germline): KGHSH, LQKENI. The V end was cut by 6 bases, the J end by 0 bases, with 8 bases between.

The chain uses TRBV13 and TRBJ1-1; D not certain. This CDR3 is 14 amino acids long. Trimming stripped 0 bases from V and 5 bases from J, with 10 bases between. Germline CDR1 PRHDT, CDR2 FYEKMQ (reference sequence). The CDR3, as DNA: TGTGCCAGCAGCTTAGGGCCAAGGAGGACTGAAGCTTTCTTT. Amino acid sequence: CASSLGPRRTEAFF. The whole variable domain, filled in from reference TRBV13 and TRBJ1-1, reads AAGVIQSPRHLIKEKRETATLKCYPIPRHDTVYWYQQGPGQDPQFLISFYEKMQSDKGSIPDRFSAQQFSDYHSELNMSSLELGDSALYFCASSLGPRRTEAFFGQGTRLTVV.

This chain uses TRBV20-1 with TRBJ2-1, with D perhaps TRBD2 (5 bases). The V gene's germline CDR1 is DFQATT and CDR2 SNEGSKA (reference sequence). The CDR3 totals 16 residues. V dropped 3 bases and J dropped 0 bases, with 15 bases sitting between them. In DNA, the CDR3 is TGCAGTGCTAGGGTATCTAGCCCCAGCTCCTACAATGAGCAGTTCTTC. Residues: CSARVSSPSSYNEQFF.

V gene TRBV20-1 combines with J gene TRBJ1-5; D not resolved. The CDR3 loop spans 14 amino acids. V was cut by 5 bases and J by 4 bases, with 15 bases left in between. Germline V gene data show CDR1 as DFQATT and CDR2 as SNEGSKA (reference sequence). The CDR3 reads CSAAPPRPNQPQHF. DNA of the CDR3: TGCAGTGCTGCCCCCCCACGCCCGAATCAGCCCCAGCATTTT.

The V and J genes are TRBV6-6 and TRBJ2-7; TRBD2 matches at 8 bases. Germline V gene data show CDR1 as MNHNY and CDR2 as SVGAGI (reference sequence). The CDR3 consists of 13 residues. The ends lost 6 bases at V and 3 bases at J; junction bases unmatched: 4. The CDR3 DNA follows: TGTGCCAGCAGCCGGGAGGGCGGCTACGAGCAGTACTTC. Protein sequence: CASSREGGYEQYF.

The table lists this clonotype with many counts. This sequence joins TRBV12-3 or TRBV12-4 and TRBJ1-1; D is unclear. The CDR3 is 12 residues long. The germline V and J ends were trimmed by 7 bases and 4 bases, with 10 bases remaining between them. The CDR3 reads CASNQHVTEAFF. The CDR3 bases are TGTGCCAGCAACCAACACGTCACTGAAGCTTTCTTT.

This clonotype was picked up a small number of times. The genes are TRBV12-3 or TRBV12-4 and TRBJ1-5; no reliable D call. V was cut by 1 base and J by 4 bases, with 5 bases left in between. This CDR3 is built from 13 residues. The CDR3 protein is CASSLVENQPQHF. As DNA, the CDR3 is TGTGCCAGCAGTTTAGTGGAAAATCAGCCCCAGCATTTT.

The V and J genes are TRBV20-1 and TRBJ2-3; D not certain. Germline lookup yields CDR1 DFQATT and CDR2 SNEGSKA (reference sequence). The CDR3 loop spans 14 amino acids. The V end lost 0 bases, the J end lost 5 bases, and 12 bases lay between the germline ends. CDR3 loop: CSARDQFGRDTQYF. CDR3 nucleotides: TGCAGTGCTAGAGATCAATTCGGTCGAGATACGCAGTATTTT.

At least ten counts were recorded for this clonotype. J is TRBJ1-1 and V is TRBV29-1, with D uncertain. Germline-derived CDR1 and CDR2 are SQVTM and ANQGSEA. Trimming shortened V by 6 bases and J by 0 bases, and 14 bases separated the two germline ends. This CDR3 is built from 14 residues. The CDR3 coding sequence is TGCAGCGTCTCCTACATCCTTTTGAACACTGAAGCTTTCTTT. This sequence encodes CSVSYILLNTEAFF.

This chain joins TRBV11-2 and TRBJ1-6; D remains unclear. The CDR3 is 15 residues long. The germline V and J ends were trimmed by 3 bases and 1 base, with 7 bases remaining between them. CDR1 and CDR2 from the germline V gene are SGHAT and FQNNGV. CDR3 in DNA: TGTGCCAGCAGCTTCTCGAGTTCCTATAATTCACCCCTCCACTTT. It yields the protein CASSFSSSYNSPLHF.

V and J are TRBV6-5 and TRBJ2-2, with 7 nucleotides matching TRBD2. Germline V CDR1 and CDR2: MNHEY, SVGAGI. The trim removed 2 bases at V and 8 bases at J, leaving 8 bases unmatched. The CDR3 spans 15 residues. CDR3 residues: CASSYGGEGLGELFF. CDR3 nucleotide sequence: TGTGCCAGCAGTTACGGAGGGGAGGGGTTGGGGGAGCTGTTTTTT.